The present entry profiles one T cell receptor beta chain with its context. Its antigen is not known. This sample is part of a study of cytomegalovirus exposure and HLA in healthy donors. Study background: Later analysis reported that the roughly 120 validation repertoires shared the platform of the 500 to 850 first-cohort repertoires.

Points from the study as a whole: Rare sequences made up most TCRs, while some public TCRs were found in many donors. The investigators catalogued 180 or so TCR beta chains as cytomegalovirus-associated.

The germline gives CDR1 MDHEN, CDR2 SYDVKM. The ends were cut back, 2 bases at V and 3 bases at J, with 14 bases in the middle. CDR3 size: 16 residues. Only in-frame clones appear in the TCRdb table, and some are missing; sequencing was by immunoSEQ multiplex PCR. The sample holds 200,000 or so clones, approximately 87% seen once. The chain is built from TRBV28 and TRBJ2-1; D is uncertain. The receptor comes from a woman between 18 and 29 years old in good health and CMV-seronegative. Sequenced input: PBMCs. In DNA form, the CDR3 reads TGTGCCAGCAGTTTAAGGAGCCGGACCCTCTACAATGAGCAGTTCTTC. Amino acid sequence: CASSLRSRTLYNEQFF.